A selection of T cell receptor beta chains follows, all from one sample in a study of shared clonotypes between healthy human individuals. Measured with immunoSEQ multiplex PCR; TCRdb has only the in-frame clones, and not every one. The sample gives 2 million to 2.5 million clones, 95% of which show up once; roughly 0.13% is in the top ten. Input material: naive CD4+ T cells sorted from blood. All receptors derive from a man aged 18 to 30 in good health. CDR3s include the opening cysteine and the closing phenylalanine or tryptophan. A D gene is named only where the DNA matches it firmly. The size field is filled for only some rows; it gives once, few, many or a size class.

CDR3aa | CDR3nt | j_gene | v_gene | abundance | d_gene
CASSETGQGKGGELFF | TGCGCCAGCAGTGAGACGGGACAGGGAAAGGGCGGGGAGCTGTTTTTT | TRBJ2-2 | TRBV10-2 | . | TRBD1
CASRHREMNTEAFF | TGTGCCAGCAGGCACAGGGAAATGAACACTGAAGCTTTCTTT | TRBJ1-1 | TRBV6-6 | . | .
CASGTGGVEANEQFF | TGTGCCTCAGGTACAGGGGGGGTAGAAGCCAATGAGCAGTTCTTC | TRBJ2-1 | TRBV10-3 | . | .
CASSLDPNYGYTF | TGTGCCAGCAGCTTGGACCCTAACTATGGCTACACCTTC | TRBJ1-2 | TRBV7-6 | . | .
CASSLDTLAYEQYF | TGTGCCAGCAGCTTAGATACCCTAGCCTACGAGCAGTACTTC | TRBJ2-7 | TRBV11-2 | . | .
CASRPGGAYEQYF | TGTGCCAGTAGACCCGGGGGCGCCTACGAGCAGTACTTC | TRBJ2-7 | TRBV19 | once | .
CASSYSSSGANVLTF | TGTGCCAGCAGTTACTCAAGCTCTGGGGCCAACGTCCTGACTTTC | TRBJ2-6 | TRBV6-5 | . | .
CASSRDGQPQHF | TGTGCCAGCAGCCGCGACGGGCAGCCCCAGCATTTT | TRBJ1-5 | TRBV5-6 | . | .
CASSPGTLNTEAFF | TGTGCCAGCTCACCGGGGACATTGAACACTGAAGCTTTCTTT | TRBJ1-1 | TRBV18 | . | .
CASRVRGGNEKLFF | TGTGCCAGCAGAGTCCGGGGGGGTAATGAAAAACTGTTTTTT | TRBJ1-4 | TRBV2 | . | .
CASSPGRQGTDTQYF | TGTGCCAGCAGCCCGGGTCGGCAGGGCACAGATACGCAGTATTTT | TRBJ2-3 | TRBV5-4 | . | .
CASSQAYAYGYTF | TGTGCCAGTTCGCAGGCCTATGCCTATGGCTACACCTTC | TRBJ1-2 | TRBV19 | . | .
CASSHRSGVEETQYF | TGTGCCAGCAGTCACCGTTCGGGAGTAGAAGAGACCCAGTACTTC | TRBJ2-5 | TRBV5-4 | . | .
CASSDKVSTGELFF | TGTGCCAGCAGTGATAAGGTATCGACCGGGGAGCTGTTTTTT | TRBJ2-2 | TRBV6-1 | . | .
CASSTSTDTQYF | TGTGCCAGCAGTACCAGCACAGATACGCAGTATTTT | TRBJ2-3 | TRBV7-9 | . | .
CASSVGVKDQPQHF | TGTGCCAGCTCTGTCGGGGTTAAGGATCAGCCCCAGCATTTT | TRBJ1-5 | TRBV18 | once | .
CASSLAVVLYEQYF | TGTGCCAGCAGCTTAGCGGTAGTGCTCTACGAGCAGTACTTC | TRBJ2-7 | TRBV13 | . | .
CASSQDPGQRQETQYF | TGCGCCAGCAGCCAAGATCCAGGACAGCGACAAGAGACCCAGTACTTC | TRBJ2-5 | TRBV4-1 | . | .
CASSGDRGHPHEQYF | TGTGCCAGCAGCGGGGACAGGGGGCATCCCCACGAGCAGTACTTC | TRBJ2-7 | TRBV9 | . | TRBD1
CSVGQYDPVTTDTQYF | TGCAGCGTTGGGCAATACGACCCTGTTACCACAGATACGCAGTATTTT | TRBJ2-3 | TRBV29-1 | . | .
CASSRTGGEGNTIYF | TGTGCCAGCAGTAGGACAGGGGGCGAAGGAAACACCATATATTTT | TRBJ1-3 | TRBV25-1 | . | TRBD1
CASSRTGNGYTF | TGTGCCAGCAGCAGGACAGGGAACGGCTACACCTTC | TRBJ1-2 | TRBV6-6 | . | TRBD1
CASSDRGQVIPLHF | TGTGCCAGCAGTGACAGGGGACAGGTTATACCCCTCCACTTT | TRBJ1-6 | TRBV6-1 | few | TRBD1
CASSSKGQGVREQYF | TGTGCCAGCAGCTCCAAGGGACAGGGAGTTCGCGAGCAGTACTTC | TRBJ2-7 | TRBV7-9 | once | TRBD1
CASSTGTGFSYEQYF | TGTGCCAGCAGTACCGGGACAGGCTTCTCCTACGAGCAGTACTTC | TRBJ2-7 | TRBV6-5 | . | TRBD1
CASSKNAGQLVYEQYF | TGCGCCAGCAGTAAAAATGCGGGGCAGCTGGTCTACGAGCAGTACTTC | TRBJ2-7 | TRBV10-1 | . | .
CASSLASSANTEAFF | TGTGCCAGCAGCTTGGCCTCTTCGGCGAACACTGAAGCTTTCTTT | TRBJ1-1 | TRBV5-4 | . | .
CASSEEMGLTSEQFF | TGTGCCAGCAGTGAAGAAATGGGGCTGACCAGTGAGCAGTTCTTC | TRBJ2-1 | TRBV2 | . | .
CASSPDRFNYGYTF | TGTGCCAGCAGTCCCGACAGGTTTAACTATGGCTACACCTTC | TRBJ1-2 | TRBV6-5 | . | .
CASSQAPGQAYEKLFF | TGCGCCAGCAGCCAAGCCCCGGGACAGGCATATGAAAAACTGTTTTTT | TRBJ1-4 | TRBV4-1 | . | TRBD1
CASSLDPTSITEAFF | TGCGCCAGCAGCTTGGACCCTACATCTATCACTGAAGCTTTCTTT | TRBJ1-1 | TRBV5-1 | once | .
CASSLDGQGAPYEQYF | TGTGCCAGCAGCCTGGACGGACAGGGGGCTCCCTACGAGCAGTACTTC | TRBJ2-7 | TRBV7-9 | . | TRBD1
CASSPGQGSNQPQHF | TGTGCCAGCAGCCCTGGACAGGGGAGCAATCAGCCCCAGCATTTT | TRBJ1-5 | TRBV7-2 | . | TRBD1
CASSDDPREKGTEAFF | TGTGCCAGCAGCGACGACCCCCGGGAGAAGGGGACTGAAGCTTTCTTT | TRBJ1-1 | TRBV7-9 | . | .
CASSTGTSGAYEQYF | TGCGCCAGCAGCACCGGGACTAGCGGTGCCTACGAGCAGTACTTC | TRBJ2-7 | TRBV5-1 | . | TRBD2
CASSIEGAYGYTF | TGTGCCAGTAGTATAGAGGGAGCCTATGGCTACACCTTC | TRBJ1-2 | TRBV19 | . | .
CASSPQRAQETQYF | TGTGCCAGCTCACCACAAAGGGCCCAAGAGACCCAGTACTTC | TRBJ2-5 | TRBV18 | . | .
CASSPTPSSYNSPLHF | TGTGCCAGCAGCCCTACACCGAGCTCCTATAATTCACCCCTCCACTTT | TRBJ1-6 | TRBV27 | . | .
CASCLTGETGELFF | TGTGCCAGCTGCCTGACGGGAGAGACCGGGGAGCTGTTTTTT | TRBJ2-2 | TRBV11-2 | once | .
CASSEATSVDTQYF | TGCGCCAGCAGTGAAGCCACGTCAGTAGATACGCAGTATTTT | TRBJ2-3 | TRBV10-1 | . | .
CASSQDTLTSTDTQYF | TGCGCCAGCAGCCAAGATACCCTCACAAGCACAGATACGCAGTATTTT | TRBJ2-3 | TRBV4-3 | . | .
CASSQEWTGSKNIQYF | TGCGCCAGCAGCCAAGAATGGACAGGGTCCAAAAACATTCAGTACTTC | TRBJ2-4 | TRBV4-1 | . | TRBD1
CASSQTGGRDTQYF | TGTGCTAGCAGCCAGACAGGGGGCAGAGATACGCAGTATTTT | TRBJ2-3 | TRBV7-7 | once | TRBD1
CAWSSNEQFF | TGTGCCTGGAGCTCTAATGAGCAGTTCTTC | TRBJ2-1 | TRBV30 | . | .
CASSSGSNIQYF | TGTGCCAGCAGCTCCGGGTCAAACATTCAGTACTTC | TRBJ2-4 | TRBV7-2 | . | .
CASSYSSSGFTDTQYF | TGTGCCAGCAGTTACTCGTCTAGCGGGTTCACAGATACGCAGTATTTT | TRBJ2-3 | TRBV6-6 | . | TRBD2
CASSFNKNTIYF | TGTGCCAGCAGCTTCAACAAAAACACCATATATTTT | TRBJ1-3 | TRBV7-9 | once | .
CASSSGQLYEQYF | TGTGCCAGCAGTTCGGGACAGCTTTACGAGCAGTACTTC | TRBJ2-7 | TRBV28 | . | TRBD1
CAISEGLSNTYEQYF | TGTGCCATCAGTGAGGGGCTCTCGAATACCTACGAGCAGTACTTC | TRBJ2-7 | TRBV10-3 | . | .
CASGLDLGLAGNNEQFF | TGTGCTAGTGGTTTGGACCTCGGACTAGCGGGAAACAATGAGCAGTTCTTC | TRBJ2-1 | TRBV12-5 | . | TRBD2
CASSLSSVPTNEKLFF | TGTGCCAGCAGTTTATCCAGCGTCCCAACTAATGAAAAACTGTTTTTT | TRBJ1-4 | TRBV27 | . | .
CASSPLTVTNEKLFF | TGTGCCAGCAGTCCCCTGACAGTAACTAATGAAAAACTGTTTTTT | TRBJ1-4 | TRBV6-1 | once | .
CASSQGQGYGYTF | TGTGCCAGCAGCCAAGGACAGGGGTATGGCTACACCTTC | TRBJ1-2 | TRBV5-4 | . | TRBD1
CASSYSDRGTYEQYF | TGTGCCAGCAGTTACAGCGACAGGGGGACCTACGAGCAGTACTTC | TRBJ2-7 | TRBV6-5 | . | TRBD1
CASSGGTSAVQETQYF | TGCGCCAGCAGCGGCGGGACTAGCGCGGTACAAGAGACCCAGTACTTC | TRBJ2-5 | TRBV5-1 | . | TRBD2